This TCR beta chain was observed in a study of T cells in Graves' hyperthyroidism and ophthalmopathy (dated by TCRdb to the late 2010s). Regarding the complete study: Peripheral blood was collected at initial diagnosis, before any treatment. After sampling, hyperthyroidism patients received methimazole starting at 30 mg daily, and ophthalmopathy patients received high-dose intravenous methylprednisolone. To identify distinguishing TCR V-J signatures, a discovery cohort of about 100 patients was used, comprising some 45 with Graves' ophthalmopathy and 55 to 65 with stable Graves' hyperthyroidism. An independent validation cohort of about 20 hyperthyroidism patients and approximately 16 patients who later progressed to ophthalmopathy tested prospective prediction of ophthalmopathy. According to the paper, TCR Vbeta CDR3 sequencing was carried out on over 130 peripheral blood samples, which came from fewer than 50 ophthalmopathy, fewer than 80 hyperthyroidism and about 17 progressor patients. In addition, the study compared T-cell repertoires in thyroid tissue and in blood from roughly six Graves' hyperthyroidism patients. For training and testing, the roughly 97 patients in the discovery cohort were randomly divided in a 7:3 ratio.

The full study reports these points: No statistical method was used to set the sample size in advance, and investigators knew the group allocation. Ophthalmopathy was separated from stable hyperthyroidism by a 13 V-J signature model, with over 85% sensitivity and 81% to 82% specificity obtained in cross-validation and 80%/75% obtained in testing. Most expanded thyroid clonotypes (frequency above 0.001) were also detected in blood, a finding suggesting that blood repertoires may reflect thyroid immune responses. In validation, the model predicted progression to ophthalmopathy a median of 6.5 months before onset, with over 55% sensitivity and 72.22% specificity.

This clonotype was observed at least ten times. Which antigen it targets is not known. No base quality information exists; no much larger clone differs at one position. Stable Graves' hyperthyroidism was defined as no progression to ophthalmopathy during 18 months of follow-up. Hyperthyroidism patients were aged 18 to 65 years and newly diagnosed, with disease duration of less than 2 months. The study excluded patients with uncontrolled infections, other autoimmune diseases, pregnancy or lactation. Diagnoses were based on clinical symptoms, serum thyroxine and TRAb, thyroid ultrasound and orbital computed tomography. PBMCs were isolated from 7.5 to 10 ml of fresh peripheral blood by Ficoll-Paque density gradient centrifugation. Total RNA was extracted using Trizol reagent, and RNA quality was assessed on an Agilent 2100 Bioanalyzer. The TCR beta CDR3 regions were amplified from the RNA transcripts. For the first round of RT-PCR on the TCR CDR3, the HTBI primer set was used together with the Qiagen OneStep RT-PCR kit. The libraries were constructed in a second round of multiplex PCR and then size-selected and purified. Paired-end sequencing of the libraries was performed with 100 bp reads on an Illumina HiSeq2000. The authors' pipeline ran thus. Raw data were processed with SOAPnuke, discarding reads with adapters, uncalled bases, mean Phred below 15, or no exact constant-primer or identifier match. COPE v1.2.5 was used to merge high-quality paired reads, and clonotypes were defined as unique nucleotide sequences. MiTCR v1.1 was used to align clonotypes to the IMGT TRBV, TRBD and TRBJ reference segments. Analysis was restricted to V-J combinations with a frequency above 0.0001, which covered 99% to 99.2% of repertoires. The TCS score was defined as the ratio of F50 (clonal expansion) to E x V (chaos), calculated using BLOSUM62-based TCRdist between CDR3 peptides within each V-J. Welch's t-statistics and random forest reduced 500 to 550 V-J features to about 13, which were used in a naive Bayes classifier (R e1071). TCRdb redid the processing of the public reads, applying fastp at Q25 and MiXCR, and retained in-frame beta chains. Rows are unified per CDR3 protein, each entry keeping the most common DNA and genes. None of the V and J calls come from the authors' own analysis; TCRdb made them. Across this sample there are hundreds of thousands of distinct CDR3 sequences, with 16% seen only once. The ten most abundant clones make up more than 15% of the sample.

The CDR3 sequence holds 15 residues, the cysteine and phenylalanine included. CDR3 DNA is the only sequence kept; it has 45 bases, read in frame from the first base. V loses 6 bases at its end and J loses 7 bases; junction bases beyond the gene matches: 6. CDR1 LNHDA and CDR2 SQIVND are derived from the germline V gene (reference sequence). Sequences were obtained from blood. This TCR was recovered from a woman aged 18-35 years with Graves' hyperthyroidism. The chain uses TRBV19 and TRBJ2-1, with 13 middle bases fitting TRBD2. The CDR3 here reads CASSSLAGGPNEQFF. The DNA is as follows: TGTGCCAGTAGCTCACTAGCGGGGGGGCCTAATGAGCAGTTCTTC.